This T cell receptor beta chain was identified in a study of blood T cell repertoires in COVID-19. TCRdb's table, derived via immunoSEQ multiplex PCR, lists solely in-frame clones and lacks some. This table has about 200,000 clones, roughly 88% appearing once. The CDR3 is made up of 16 amino acids. V shed 6 bases and J shed 2 bases, with 17 bases lying between them. The germline V gene encodes CDR1 MNHEY and CDR2 SMNVEV (reference sequence). What was sequenced was PBMCs or T cells enriched from blood (not recorded which). This receptor was taken from a man aged 40-50 years with acute COVID-19. J is TRBJ2-1 and V is TRBV27; D is perhaps TRBD1 (6 bases). The CDR3 loop reads CASRATGLRTYNEQFF. CDR3 sequence (DNA): TGTGCCAGCAGGGCAACAGGGCTAAGGACCTACAATGAGCAGTTCTTC.